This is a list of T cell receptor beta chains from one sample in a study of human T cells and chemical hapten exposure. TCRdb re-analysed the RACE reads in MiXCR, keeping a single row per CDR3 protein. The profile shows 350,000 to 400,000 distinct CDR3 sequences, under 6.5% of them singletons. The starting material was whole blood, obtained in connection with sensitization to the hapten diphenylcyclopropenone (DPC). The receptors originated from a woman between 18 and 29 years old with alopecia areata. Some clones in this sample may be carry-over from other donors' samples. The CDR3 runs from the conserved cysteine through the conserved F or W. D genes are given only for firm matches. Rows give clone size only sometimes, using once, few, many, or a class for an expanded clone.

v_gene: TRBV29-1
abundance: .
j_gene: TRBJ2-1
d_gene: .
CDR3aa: CSVEGGTFSYNEQFF
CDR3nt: TGCAGCGTTGAAGGGGGCACCTTCTCCTACAATGAGCAGTTCTTC

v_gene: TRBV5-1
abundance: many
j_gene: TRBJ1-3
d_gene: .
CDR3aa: CASSLGRSSGNTIYF
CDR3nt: TGCGCCAGCAGCTTGGGAAGGAGCTCTGGAAACACCATATATTTT

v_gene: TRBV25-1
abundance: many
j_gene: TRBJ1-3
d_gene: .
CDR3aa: CASSEGKGRNTIYF
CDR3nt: TGTGCCAGCAGTGAAGGGAAGGGACGAAACACCATATATTTT

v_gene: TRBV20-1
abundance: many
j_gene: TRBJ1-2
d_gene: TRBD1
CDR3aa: CSAQGGRGPYGYTF
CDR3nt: TGCAGTGCTCAAGGGGGCAGGGGGCCCTATGGCTACACCTTC

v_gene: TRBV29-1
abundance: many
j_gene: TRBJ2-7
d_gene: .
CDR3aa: CSVVPGPNGEQYF
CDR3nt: TGCAGCGTTGTTCCGGGACCGAATGGCGAGCAGTACTTC

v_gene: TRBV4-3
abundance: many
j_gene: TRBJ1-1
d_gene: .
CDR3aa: CASSQVSFRAHNTEAFF
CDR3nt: TGCGCCAGCAGCCAGGTTTCGTTCCGGGCCCACAACACTGAAGCTTTCTTT

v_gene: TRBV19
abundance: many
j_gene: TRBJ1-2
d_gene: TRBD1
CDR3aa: CASSVAEGASYGYTF
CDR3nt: TGTGCCAGTAGTGTGGCTGAGGGGGCTTCCTATGGCTACACCTTC

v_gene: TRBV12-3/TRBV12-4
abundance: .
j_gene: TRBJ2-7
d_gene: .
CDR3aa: CASSFSGTTGEQYF
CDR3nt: TGTGCCAGCAGTTTTTCAGGGACAACGGGGGAGCAGTACTTC

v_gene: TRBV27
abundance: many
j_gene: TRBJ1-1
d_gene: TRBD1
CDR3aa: CASSFRGQQLLGAFF
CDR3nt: TGTGCCAGCAGTTTTAGGGGACAGCAGCTTTTGGGGGCTTTCTTT

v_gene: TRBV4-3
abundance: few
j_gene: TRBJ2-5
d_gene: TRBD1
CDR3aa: CASSQSTGEETQYF
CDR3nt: TGCGCCAGCAGCCAATCCACAGGGGAAGAGACCCAGTACTTC

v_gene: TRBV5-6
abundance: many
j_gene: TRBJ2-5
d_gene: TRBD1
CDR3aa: CASSSPGTGQTQYF
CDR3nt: TGTGCCAGCAGCTCTCCAGGGACAGGGCAGACCCAGTACTTC

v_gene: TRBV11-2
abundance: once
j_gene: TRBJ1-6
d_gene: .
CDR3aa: CATSLGGHYNSPLHF
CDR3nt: TGTGCCACCAGCTTAGGAGGCCACTACAATTCACCCCTCCACTTT

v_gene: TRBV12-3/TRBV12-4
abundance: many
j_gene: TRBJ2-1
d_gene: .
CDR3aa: CASSLRGPNEQFF
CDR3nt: TGTGCCAGCAGTTTGAGAGGGCCCAATGAGCAGTTCTTC

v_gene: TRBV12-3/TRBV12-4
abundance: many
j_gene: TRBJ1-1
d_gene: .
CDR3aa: CASSRTERAFF
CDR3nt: TGTGCCAGCAGTCGGACAGAGAGGGCTTTCTTT

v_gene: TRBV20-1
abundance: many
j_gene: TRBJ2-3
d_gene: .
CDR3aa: CSATDSGFSNTQYF
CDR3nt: TGCAGTGCAACCGATAGCGGATTCAGTAATACGCAGTATTTT

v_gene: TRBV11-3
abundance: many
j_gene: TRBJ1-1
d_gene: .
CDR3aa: CASSSERNTEAFF
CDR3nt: TGTGCCAGCAGCTCAGAAAGAAACACTGAAGCTTTCTTT

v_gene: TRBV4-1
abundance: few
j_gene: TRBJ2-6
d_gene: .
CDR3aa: CASSQGPSSPSGANVLTF
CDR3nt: TGCGCCAGCAGCCAAGGTCCTAGCTCCCCCTCTGGGGCCAACGTCCTGACTTTC

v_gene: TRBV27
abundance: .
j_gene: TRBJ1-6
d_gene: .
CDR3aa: CASSLGNRQSPLHF
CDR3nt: TGTGCCAGCAGTTTGGGGAACAGACAGTCACCCCTCCACTTT

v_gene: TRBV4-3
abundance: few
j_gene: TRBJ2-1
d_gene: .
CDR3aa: CASSQDLTGSYNEQFF
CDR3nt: TGCGCCAGCAGCCAAGATCTTACGGGTTCCTACAATGAGCAGTTCTTC

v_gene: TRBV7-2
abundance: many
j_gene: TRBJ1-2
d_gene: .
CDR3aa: CASSLGLDYGYTF
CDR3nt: TGTGCCAGCAGCTTAGGACTGGACTATGGCTACACCTTC

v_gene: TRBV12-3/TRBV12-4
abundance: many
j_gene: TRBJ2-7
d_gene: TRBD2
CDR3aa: CASSPTLGLAGLYEQYF
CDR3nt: TGTGCCAGCAGTCCAACCCTGGGCCTAGCGGGCCTCTACGAGCAGTACTTC

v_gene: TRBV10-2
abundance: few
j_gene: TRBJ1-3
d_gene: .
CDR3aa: CASSESGGISGNTIYF
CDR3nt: TGCGCCAGCAGTGAGTCCGGCGGGATCTCTGGAAACACCATATATTTT

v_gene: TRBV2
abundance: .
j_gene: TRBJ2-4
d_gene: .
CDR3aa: CASSGPVLGRSKNIQYF
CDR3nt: TGTGCCAGCAGTGGGCCCGTATTAGGACGGAGCAAAAACATTCAGTACTTC

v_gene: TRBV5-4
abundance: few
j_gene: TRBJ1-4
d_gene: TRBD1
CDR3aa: CASSLAGQGSEKLFF
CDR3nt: TGTGCCAGCAGCTTGGCTGGACAGGGGAGCGAAAAACTGTTTTTT

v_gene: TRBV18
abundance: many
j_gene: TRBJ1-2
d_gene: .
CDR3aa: CASSLREDPTGYTF
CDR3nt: TGTGCCAGCTCATTAAGAGAAGACCCCACCGGGTACACCTTC

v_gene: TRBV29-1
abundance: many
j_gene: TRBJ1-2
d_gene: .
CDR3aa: CSGTSQVDYGYTF
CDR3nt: TGCAGCGGAACTTCACAGGTTGACTATGGCTACACCTTC

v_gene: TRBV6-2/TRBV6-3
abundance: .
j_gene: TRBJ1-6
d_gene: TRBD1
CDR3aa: CASSPSGGYSPLHF
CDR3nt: TGTGCCAGCAGCCCTTCAGGGGGATATTCACCCCTCCACTTT

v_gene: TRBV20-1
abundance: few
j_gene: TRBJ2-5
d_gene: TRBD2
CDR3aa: CSAETSGGYGYQETQYF
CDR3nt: TGCAGTGCTGAGACTAGCGGGGGCTATGGGTACCAAGAGACCCAGTACTTC

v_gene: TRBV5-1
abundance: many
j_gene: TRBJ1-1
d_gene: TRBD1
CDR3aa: CASSTTGELGTEAFF
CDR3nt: TGCGCCAGCAGCACGACAGGGGAGCTAGGCACTGAAGCTTTCTTT

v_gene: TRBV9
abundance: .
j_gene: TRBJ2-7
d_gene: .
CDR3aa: CASSVRQAGEQYF
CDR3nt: TGTGCCAGCAGCGTCCGACAGGCGGGCGAGCAGTACTTC